This passage covers 11 T cell receptor beta chains from one sample sequenced in a study of blood T cell repertoires in COVID-19. Some clones are missing from TCRdb's copy, which holds only in-frame ones; the method was immunoSEQ multiplex PCR. The data show about 270,000 clones, under 90% seen once. The sequencing input was peripheral blood. These receptors all come from a woman between 18 and 29 years old with acute or convalescent COVID-19.

The CDR3 bases are TGCGCCAGCAGCTTGGAACTAGCGGGAGGGGGTGAGCAGTTCTTC. Encoded protein: CASSLELAGGGEQFF. The chain is built from TRBV5-1 and TRBJ2-1, with 13 bases matching TRBD2. Per the germline V gene, CDR1 is SGHRS and CDR2 is YFSETQ. CDR3 length: 15 amino acids. After removal of 0 bases from V and 9 bases from J, the junction contained 3 bases not matched to a gene.

The V gene is TRBV18, the J gene TRBJ2-5, with 7 nucleotides matching TRBD1. V dropped 0 bases and J dropped 2; count of bases not matched to a gene: 3. The germline CDR1 and CDR2 sequences are KGHSH and LQKENI. The CDR3 spans 15 residues. The CDR3: CASSPPGTAQETQYF. CDR3 nucleotide sequence: TGTGCCAGCTCACCACCCGGGACAGCGCAAGAGACCCAGTACTTC.

This chain connects TRBV19 to TRBJ1-6, with D hard to call. This CDR3 is 14 amino acids long. The V end was cut by 4 bases, the J end by 8 bases, with 12 bases between. Germline CDR1 and CDR2: LNHDA and SQIVND (reference sequence). The chain's CDR3 is CASSTQRLHSPLHF. The CDR3 bases are TGTGCCAGTAGTACCCAAAGACTTCATTCACCCCTCCACTTT.

This clone was observed once. The chain couples TRBV3-1 (or the pseudogene TRBV3-2) to TRBJ2-7, with TRBD2 as a possible D gene (6 bases). Trimming took 3 bases from V and 2 from J, leaving 17 bases between them. The CDR3 is 16 amino acids. CDR1 is LGHDT, CDR2 YNNKEL, per germline (reference sequence). CDR3 DNA sequence: TGTGCCAGCAGCCACAGGAGGCGGGACTTACCCTACGAGCAGTACTTC. Amino acids: CASSHRRRDLPYEQYF.

The chain is built from TRBV6-5 and TRBJ2-7, with TRBD1 identical over 11 bases. V gave up 6 bases and J gave up 2 bases; unmatched junction bases: 3. CDR1 is MNHEY, CDR2 SVGAGI, per germline. CDR3 length equals 14 residues. The CDR3 region is CASRRGQGAYEQYF. For the CDR3, the DNA is TGTGCCAGCAGAAGGGGACAGGGGGCCTACGAGCAGTACTTC.

The CDR3, as DNA: TGCAGCGTTGGTAGCGGGAGGACTTACGAGCAGTACTTC. It specifies CSVGSGRTYEQYF. The V call is TRBV29-1, the J call TRBJ2-7; 10 nucleotides match TRBD2. The CDR3 is 13 residues long. The V segment lost 4 bases and the J segment 4 bases; nucleotides outside the gene matches: 4. Germline loops: CDR1 SQVTM, CDR2 ANQGSEA.

V and J are TRBV6-2 or TRBV6-3 and TRBJ2-7; the match to TRBD1 covers 9 bases. The CDR3 runs to 18 residues. CDR1 is MNHEY, CDR2 SVGEGT, per germline. V trimming: 2 bases; J trimming: 1 base; junction bases outside the gene matches: 12. CDR3 sequence reads: CASSYGGKTGQGSYEQYF. In DNA form, the CDR3 reads TGTGCCAGCAGTTACGGGGGAAAAACGGGACAGGGTTCCTACGAGCAGTACTTC.

V usage is TRBV6-5 and J usage is TRBJ2-6, with no clear D. The V gene's germline CDR1 is MNHEY and CDR2 SVGAGI. The CDR3 loop spans 14 amino acids. V was clipped by 5 bases and J by 0 bases, with 5 bases between them. The CDR3 DNA sequence: TGTGCCAGCAGTAGTAGCTCTGGGGCCAACGTCCTGACTTTC. As protein: CASSSSSGANVLTF.

The V and J genes are TRBV5-1 and TRBJ2-1; 11 nucleotides agree with TRBD2. CDR1 and CDR2 from the germline V gene are SGHRS and YFSETQ. V trimming: 5 bases; J trimming: 4 bases; junction bases outside the gene matches: 5. The CDR3 is made up of 15 amino acids. CDR3 loop: CASRNSGRDYNEQFF. CDR3 coding DNA: TGCGCCAGCAGGAATAGCGGGAGGGATTACAATGAGCAGTTCTTC.

The chain uses TRBV11-3 and TRBJ1-1, with 8 nucleotides matching TRBD1. The CDR3 consists of 13 residues. Germline V gives CDR1 SGHNT, CDR2 YENEEA. V lost 5 bases and J lost 3; bases outside the gene matches: 2. The CDR3 DNA is TGTGCCAGCAGCGCACAGGGGGACACTGAAGCTTTCTTT. Translation: CASSAQGDTEAFF.

The V and J genes are TRBV7-3 and TRBJ2-6, with a tentative D call TRBD2 (5 bases). Trimming pared 5 bases from V and 1 base from J, leaving 9 bases between. The CDR3 runs 15 residues. Germline V gene lookup returns CDR1 SGHTA and CDR2 FQGTGA. Here the CDR3 reads CASSPRDSGANVLTF. The CDR3 region has the DNA TGTGCCAGCAGCCCACGGGATTCTGGGGCCAACGTCCTGACTTTC.